The source of this T cell receptor beta chain is a study of blood T cells in healthy people across ages (dated by TCRdb to about 2015). About the study as a whole: In model experiments, template switching captured roughly one uniquely barcoded TCR beta cDNA molecule for every two T cells. Age-related changes in TCR beta repertoire diversity were measured in the study by deep sequencing normalized with unique cDNA molecular identifiers. To avoid experimental bias, donors of different ages were spread randomly across the sequencing lanes. Four age groups were formed from the donors: young (average 16 years), middle-aged (around 41), aged (around 62) and long-lived (around 82). The study analyzed two additional independent replicas of 1 million unique cDNA reads from the same blood draw for two donors, one aged 18 to 30 and one aged 80 or older. What the work shows at the level of the full study, not this receptor alone: Total diversity estimates from one million sequenced T cells were considered lower bounds and underestimates. Because profiling used bulk unsorted PBMCs, naive and antigen-experienced compartments could not be compared conclusively. The long-lived group showed more naive CD4+ T cells, fewer expanded clones and increased TCR diversity than the aged group, suggesting age selection. Because the CMV infection status of the donors was unknown, age-related changes in expanded clonotypes may potentially have been confounded. There was a strong correlation between observed TCR beta diversity and the percentage of naive T cells measured by flow cytometry. As age increased, observed TCR beta diversity per million T cells dropped in a roughly linear way, and a significant reduction was already evident by age 40.

The method was 5' RACE. Sequencing was performed on an Illumina HiSeq 2500. The second PCR ran for about 6 to 12 cycles and used a J-beta primer mix along with a sample-barcoded 5' primer. A unique molecular identifier was introduced onto each TCR beta cDNA molecule by a template-switch 5' adaptor carrying 12 random nucleotides. Each sample yielded at least 3 million CDR3-containing paired-end reads. First-strand cDNA was synthesized from all RNA with the Mint cDNA synthesis kit, primed by a TRBC-specific oligonucleotide. Following uracil-DNA glycosylase treatment, a first 18-cycle PCR with universal primers M1SS and BC2_uni_R was performed on all cDNA. In the original analysis: For normalization, 1 million high-quality reads were randomly selected from each sample, with every read carrying a distinct molecular identifier. Instead of being binned into consensus sequences, reads with shared molecular identifiers were discarded. MiTCR, with a Q25 quality threshold and the strictest error-elimination algorithm, was used for CDR3 identification, clonotype clustering and error correction. Lower-bound total TCR beta diversity was estimated with a nonparametric unseen species model using Euler transformation. TCRdb reran the public reads through fastp at Q25 and MiXCR, keeping productive beta chains. Rows merge per CDR3 protein into single entries with the most common DNA and genes. The V and J calls shown here were made by TCRdb, not taken from the authors' results. This sample comprises roughly 800,000 distinct CDR3 sequences, 50% to 65% of them detected only once. In total, the top ten clones hold approximately 40% of the sample.

On this clonotype: The clone's antigen remains unknown. The input lacks base qualities; no much larger clone sits a single base away.

The donors were 40 or so Caucasian individuals from Russia, aged 6 to 90 years, who were systemically healthy. Each donor gave around 9.8 milliliters of peripheral blood, collected into EDTA-treated Vacutainer tubes. Ficoll-Paque density-gradient centrifugation was used to isolate PBMCs, with at least 7 million per sample. Total RNA was extracted from PBMCs with Trizol reagent, with at least 6 micrograms obtained per sample. For every donor, an aliquot of PBMCs went through flow cytometry to measure the percentages of naive CD45RAhigh/CD27high T cells. CDR3 length: 14 amino acids, cysteine to phenylalanine. The DNA shown is the 42-base CDR3, in frame from base 1. V is pared back by 1 base and J by 0 bases, with 6 bases lying between the germline termini. CDR1 and CDR2 are read off the germline V gene as KGHDR and SFDVKD.

The sequence was collected from an older man in good health. The sequence joins TRBV24-1 to TRBJ2-7; the D gene is not confidently resolved. The sequenced sample consisted of blood. The DNA reads TGTGCCACCAGTGATTTTTCCAGCTCCTACGAGCAGTACTTC. Translated, it reads CATSDFSSSYEQYF.